This TCR beta chain was recovered during a study of cytomegalovirus exposure and HLA in healthy donors. Researchers ran the PCR with 60 Vbeta and 13 Jbeta primers. Data came from immunoSEQ multiplex PCR; TCRdb stores just in-frame clones and leaves some out. The table has 75,000 to 100,000 clones, roughly two thirds seen once. Study-wide findings and caveats: Sequencing likely generated an artifact that appeared as a cluster of highly shared sequence variants. Productive rates of about 90% or about 30% were seen for most TCR beta V segments in an earlier analysis. For TCR beta chains, V- and J-gene trimming was later linked to a missense DCLRE1C variant. Accurate prediction of HLA-A and HLA-B alleles (for most subjects) was reportedly achieved from TCR beta sequences.

There are a few counts of this clone. Its antigen is as yet unknown. This CDR3 spans 14 amino acids. The V end was cut by 5 bases, the J end by 6 bases, with 17 bases between. Looked up from germline, CDR1 is MNHEY and CDR2 is SVGAGI. The receptor was isolated from a man aged 35 to 55 in good health and CMV-seronegative. Sequenced sample: PBMCs. This sequence joins TRBV6-5 and TRBJ2-7; D perhaps matches TRBD2 (6 bases). CDR3 sequence: CASSLRTMGGEQYF. CDR3 sequence (DNA): TGTGCCAGCAGTCTTAGGACGATGGGAGGCGAGCAGTACTTC.